The clone carrying this T cell receptor (beta chain) was seen once. Its antigen is unknown. This record belongs to a study of STAT3 mutations in large granular lymphocyte leukemia. Broader study findings: TCR clonotype switching after therapy occurred in about 30% of the 18 patients. In some patients, a small highly pathogenic clone possibly went undetected. At least one immunodominant TCR beta clonotype appeared in every T-cell large granular lymphocyte leukemia patient.

Assay: immunoSEQ multiplex PCR; the TCRdb copy retains only in-frame clones and omits some. The sample gives about 4,000 clones, more than 75% of which show up once; around 87% is in the top ten. Trimming left V 4 bases short and J 0 bases short, with 11 bases between. Germline CDR1 is SGHRS and CDR2 is YFSETQ. The CDR3 consists of 15 residues. Sequenced: peripheral blood mononuclear cells. The rearrangement joins TRBV5-1 to TRBJ2-4; D possibly corresponds to TRBD1 (5 bases). The source is a boy younger than 18 with T-cell large granular lymphocyte leukemia. Some clones in this sample may be carry-over from other donors' samples. CDR3 protein: CASSEDILAKNIQYF. The CDR3 bases are TGCGCCAGCAGCGAGGACATCCTAGCCAAAAACATTCAGTACTTC.